The 4 T cell receptor beta chains below all came from one sample that was sequenced in a study of OX40 agonist ivuxolimab in advanced cancers. Measured with immunoSEQ multiplex PCR; TCRdb has only the in-frame clones, and not every one. The table includes more than 25,000 clones, 86% detected once. The sequences come from CD4+ or CD8+ T cells sorted from blood, collected in a trial of the OX40 agonist ivuxolimab. The origin of the receptors is an adult with an advanced solid tumor such as melanoma, head and neck, liver or kidney cancer.

This chain connects TRBV9 to TRBJ2-2; TRBD1 might be the D (6 bases). The CDR3 contains 15 residues. In germline, CDR1 is SGDLS, CDR2 YYNGEE. Trimming left V 2 bases short and J 4 bases short, with 12 bases between. This chain's CDR3 is CASSVSGAGTGELFF. CDR3 in DNA: TGTGCCAGCAGCGTGTCAGGGGCCGGCACCGGGGAGCTGTTTTTT.

The chain recombines TRBV4-1 with TRBJ2-3; D is uncertain. Germline CDR1 MGHRA, CDR2 YSYEKL. V lost 0 bases to trimming and J lost 7 bases, with 5 bases between them. The length of the CDR3 is 12 residues. The chain's CDR3 is CASSQDLNTQYF. The CDR3, as DNA: TGCGCCAGCAGCCAAGATCTAAATACGCAGTATTTT.

The chain recombines TRBV6-1 with TRBJ2-7, with D hard to call. CDR1 is MNHNS, CDR2 SASEGT, per germline. CDR3 length: 13 amino acids. With 5 bases removed from V and 4 bases from J, the gap between germline ends came to 12 bases. CDR3 amino acids: CASSPPGFYEQYF. For the CDR3, the DNA is TGTGCCAGCAGTCCCCCCGGATTTTACGAGCAGTACTTC.

This sequence joins TRBV5-4 and TRBJ2-1; 11 positions match TRBD1. Germline values: CDR1 SGHNT, CDR2 YYREEE (reference sequence). The CDR3 covers 16 residues. V shed 4 bases, J shed 0 bases, and the junction held 3 bases outside the gene matches. In nucleotides, the CDR3 is TGTGCCAGCAGCCCCGGGACAGGGGGCTCCTACAATGAGCAGTTCTTC. Its protein is CASSPGTGGSYNEQFF.